This TCR beta chain originates from a study of CD8+CD57+ T cells in acquired aplastic anemia. Study-wide background: The sorted CD4+ and CD8+ cells yielded an average around 3 ug of DNA.

The ends lost 9 bases at V and 10 bases at J; junction bases unmatched: 6. The CDR3 covers 12 residues. In patients chosen for sequencing, flow cytometry had shown CD8+CD57+ cell expansion. Severe acquired aplastic anemia was the diagnosis recorded for all patients. The sample holds many counts of this clonotype. Its antigen is still unknown. Study-wide results and caveats: The CD8+ Simpson's diversity of patients and controls was not significantly different. Shared by patients and controls, fewer than 30 CD8+ CDR3s were abundant in patients.

Investigators profiled TCR beta VDJ and CDR3 from genomic DNA template. TCRdb independently ran MiXCR on the reads; one entry per CDR3 protein. The table has 210,000 or so distinct CDR3 sequences, over 40% seen once. Sequencing was carried out using sorted CD4+, CD8+, or CD8+CD57+ T cells (not recorded which) from PBMCs. The receptor comes from a human donor with aplastic anemia. The V call is TRBV12-3 or TRBV12-4, the J call TRBJ1-6; 7 nucleotides line up with TRBD1. The CDR3 nucleotides are TGTGCCAGTAAAGGGGGCAGATCACCCCTCCACTTT. Translated, it gives CASKGGRSPLHF.